The clone carrying this T cell receptor beta chain was seen more than once but under ten times. The sample originates from a study of T cells of healthy individuals. Germline-derived CDR1 and CDR2 are DFQATT and SNEGSKA (reference sequence). The CDR3 runs to 13 residues. Trimming left V 1 base short and J 8 bases short, with 9 bases between. Each CDR3 protein gets one entry after TCRdb re-called the 5' RACE reads with MiXCR. The sample lists some 100,000 distinct CDR3 sequences; 17% were seen once. The sequence derives from a human donor in good health. This sequence joins TRBV20-1 and TRBJ1-6, with a possible D match to TRBD1 (6 bases). In DNA, the CDR3 is TGCAGTGCTAGAGGTGAGGGGGATTCACCCCTCCACTTT. It encodes CSARGEGDSPLHF.